One sample yielded the 26 T cell receptor beta chains listed below, sequenced in a study of cytotoxic CD8 clonotypes in ibrutinib-treated CLL. Assay: immunoSEQ multiplex PCR; the TCRdb copy retains only in-frame clones and omits some. The sample consists of about 70,000 clones, over 75% of them appearing once. The input for sequencing was PBMCs, taken after 12 months of ibrutinib treatment. These receptors came from a human donor with chronic lymphocytic leukemia.

The chain employs TRBV18 and TRBJ2-2; D is tentatively TRBD1 or TRBD2 (5 bases each). CDR3 size: 14 residues. Trimming cost V 3 bases and J 4 bases, with 9 bases left between them. From germline, CDR1 is KGHSH and CDR2 LQKENI. The CDR3 DNA follows: TGTGCCAGCTCACCGTGGGACGTCACCGGGGAGCTGTTTTTT. Its protein product is CASSPWDVTGELFF.

The chain couples TRBV5-1 to TRBJ2-7, with TRBD1 matching 8 bases. The CDR3 is 15 residues long. The junction had 11 bases not matched to a gene; V was cut back by 4 bases and J by 5 bases. Germline CDR1 is SGHRS and CDR2 is YFSETQ. The CDR3 is CASSVRPGQANEQYF. CDR3 coding DNA: TGCGCCAGCAGCGTAAGACCGGGACAGGCCAACGAGCAGTACTTC.

The chain links TRBV4-3 to TRBJ1-1, with D uncertain. This CDR3 has 16 residues. Trimming stripped 0 bases from V and 1 base from J, with 12 bases between. Germline V gives CDR1 LGHNA, CDR2 YSLEER. Here the CDR3 reads CASSQEWGNPNTEAFF. In nucleotides, the CDR3 is TGCGCCAGCAGCCAAGAATGGGGAAACCCGAACACTGAAGCTTTCTTT.

This clone has a single count. V usage is TRBV29-1 and J usage is TRBJ1-2; 7 positions match TRBD1. Per the germline V gene, CDR1 is SQVTM and CDR2 is ANQGSEA. This CDR3 is 13 amino acids long. V lost 5 bases, J lost 5 bases, and 8 bases stayed unmatched. The CDR3 sequence is CSVPDRVGYGYTF. The CDR3 DNA is TGCAGCGTTCCTGACAGGGTTGGATATGGCTACACCTTC.

This clone has a handful of counts. V gene TRBV5-1 combines with J gene TRBJ1-2; D remains unclear. Germline CDR1 SGHRS, CDR2 YFSETQ. The CDR3 length is 12 residues. V was clipped by 0 bases and J by 8 bases, with 8 bases between them. The CDR3 DNA is TGCGCCAGCAGCTTGGGGCTGGAGGGCTACACCTTC. Translated: CASSLGLEGYTF.

V usage is TRBV10-2 and J usage is TRBJ2-1; 7 nucleotides align to TRBD2. The V and J ends lost 5 bases and 4 bases, in that order; junction bases with no gene match: 5. The CDR3 runs 14 residues. CDR1 is WSHSY, CDR2 SAAADI, per germline. CDR3 bases: TGCGCCAGCAGTAGCCTAGCGGTATACAATGAGCAGTTCTTC. Its translation: CASSSLAVYNEQFF.

As DNA, the CDR3 is TGTGCCAGCAGTTTAAGTGGCTTTGTGGGCACAGATACGCAGTATTTT. Its protein is CASSLSGFVGTDTQYF. This rearrangement joins TRBV28 to TRBJ2-3; D gene ambiguous. Germline V lookup: CDR1 MDHEN, CDR2 SYDVKM. The V and J ends lost 2 bases and 1 base respectively, with 13 bases between them. The CDR3 totals 16 residues.

The chain combines TRBV10-3 with TRBJ1-5, with 7 bases lining up with TRBD1. The CDR3 totals 13 residues. Germline loops: CDR1 ENHRY, CDR2 SYGVKD. Trimming took 6 bases from V and 5 from J; bases not matched to a gene: 4. CDR3 sequence: CAIRGDRDQPQHF. As DNA, the CDR3 is TGTGCCATCAGGGGGGACAGAGATCAGCCCCAGCATTTT.

This chain uses TRBV28 with TRBJ2-7, with 7 bases aligning to TRBD1. V was pared by 7 bases and J by 2 bases, with 8 bases of the junction left unmatched. From germline, CDR1 is MDHEN and CDR2 SYDVKM. CDR3 length equals 14 residues. CDR3 sequence (DNA): TGTGCCAGCACCCTCGGGACAGCAGCCTACGAGCAGTACTTC. Residues: CASTLGTAAYEQYF.

This clone was picked up one time. The J gene is TRBJ1-4, the V gene TRBV19; maybe TRBD1 (6 bases). V dropped 7 bases and J dropped 8 bases, with 17 bases sitting between them. Per germline, CDR1 LNHDA and CDR2 SQIVND (reference sequence). This CDR3 comprises 14 residues. The CDR3 loop reads CASTPGVEREKLFF. In DNA, the CDR3 is TGTGCCAGTACCCCAGGGGTCGAGAGAGAAAAACTGTTTTTT.

This clone was detected a few times. The genes are TRBV27 and TRBJ2-7; D perhaps matches TRBD1 (6 bases). This CDR3 has 13 residues. V lost 4 bases and J lost 7, with 14 bases in between. The V gene's germline CDR1 is MNHEY and CDR2 SMNVEV (reference sequence). In DNA form, the CDR3 reads TGTGCCAGCAGTTACAGGGATTGGAGGGAGCAGTACTTC. This sequence encodes CASSYRDWREQYF.

This rearrangement joins TRBV6-1 to TRBJ2-7, with 10 positions matching TRBD1. V gave up 3 bases and J gave up 4 bases; unmatched junction bases: 6. The germline CDR1 and CDR2 sequences are MNHNS and SASEGT. This CDR3 has 15 residues. For the CDR3, the DNA is TGTGCCAGCAGTGATCGGGGACAGGGGTGGTACGAGCAGTACTTC. Translated, it gives CASSDRGQGWYEQYF.

V is TRBV5-1 and J is TRBJ2-7, with D hard to call. The CDR3 loop spans 16 amino acids. Germline assignment: CDR1 SGHRS and CDR2 YFSETQ. V shed 3 bases and J shed 3 bases, with 19 bases lying between them. The CDR3 here is CASSSSLGGANYEQYF. The CDR3 DNA reads as TGCGCCAGCAGCTCGAGTTTGGGCGGAGCTAACTACGAGCAGTACTTC.

The chain links TRBV10-2 to TRBJ1-4; 7 bases map to TRBD1. Per germline, CDR1 WSHSY and CDR2 SAAADI. CDR3 length: 15 amino acids. V shed 2 bases, J shed 7 bases, and the junction held 7 bases outside the gene matches. CDR3 nucleotide sequence: TGCGCCAGCAGTGAGCTAGGGGGCGGCGGTGAAAAACTGTTTTTT. As protein: CASSELGGGGEKLFF.

The V call is TRBV5-1, the J call TRBJ2-7, with 12 bases matching TRBD2. Per the germline V gene, CDR1 is SGHRS and CDR2 is YFSETQ. The trim removed 0 bases at V and 6 bases at J, leaving 7 bases unmatched. CDR3 length: 16 amino acids. The CDR3 loop reads CASSLAASGRVAEQYF. CDR3 DNA: TGCGCCAGCAGCTTGGCGGCTAGCGGGAGGGTGGCCGAGCAGTACTTC.

The count of this clone is one. The chain is built from TRBV7-3 and TRBJ2-3; 8 bases are a match to TRBD1. V lost 5 bases, J lost 6 bases, and 7 bases stayed unmatched. The germline V gene encodes CDR1 SGHTA and CDR2 FQGTGA. This CDR3 region has 14 residues. CDR3 in amino acids: CASSPDRASDTQYF. CDR3 bases: TGTGCCAGCAGCCCGGACAGGGCGTCCGATACGCAGTATTTT.

The rearrangement links TRBV5-8 to TRBJ1-5; a possible D gene is TRBD1 (6 bases). Trimming shortened V by 0 bases and J by 4 bases, and 17 bases separated the two germline ends. The V gene's germline CDR1 is SGHTS and CDR2 YDEGEE. The CDR3 totals 17 residues. The CDR3 here is CASSLGRVVGGNQPQHF. CDR3 DNA sequence: TGTGCCAGCAGCTTGGGCAGGGTTGTAGGGGGTAATCAGCCCCAGCATTTT.

The chain has TRBV19 and TRBJ1-4; D is uncertain. The CDR3 contains 13 residues. CDR1 is LNHDA and CDR2 is SQIVND in the germline V gene (reference sequence). With 3 bases removed from V and 7 bases from J, the gap between germline ends came to 9 bases. The CDR3 region is CASSMSFSEKLFF. The CDR3 nucleotides are TGTGCCAGTAGTATGTCCTTCTCTGAAAAACTGTTTTTT.

This rearrangement joins TRBV18 to TRBJ2-7; 10 nucleotides line up with TRBD1. Germline V gene sequence: CDR1 KGHSH, CDR2 LQKENI. The junction had 7 bases not matched to a gene; V was cut back by 2 bases and J by 6 bases. This CDR3 comprises 15 residues. The CDR3 coding sequence is TGTGCCAGCTCACCAACCGGGACAGGGGCTCTCGAGCAGTACTTC. It encodes CASSPTGTGALEQYF.

This clone has more than one count but fewer than ten. The chain combines TRBV4-3 with TRBJ2-2; a weak D match, TRBD1 (6 bases). V was trimmed by 4 bases and J by 0 bases, leaving 9 bases between them. Germline V lookup: CDR1 LGHNA, CDR2 YSLEER. The CDR3 has 15 amino acids. The CDR3 loop reads CASSPGTTNTGELFF. As DNA, the CDR3 is TGCGCCAGCAGCCCCGGGACAACGAACACCGGGGAGCTGTTTTTT.

In DNA form, the CDR3 reads TGTGCCAGTAGTATAGCACTAGCGGGTTTAAACACCGGGGAGCTGTTTTTT. Protein sequence: CASSIALAGLNTGELFF. The chain joins TRBV19 to TRBJ2-2; 9 nucleotides agree with TRBD2. CDR3 length: 17 amino acids. CDR1 and CDR2 from the germline V gene are LNHDA and SQIVND (reference sequence). Germline trimming cut 1 base from V and 2 bases from J; bases unmatched to any gene: 5.

The V gene is TRBV19, the J gene TRBJ1-5, with D possibly TRBD1 on 6 matching bases. In germline, CDR1 is LNHDA, CDR2 SQIVND (reference sequence). Trimming took off 5 bases at V and 0 bases at J, with 17 bases between the two ends. The CDR3 is 17 amino acids. The CDR3 region has the DNA TGTGCCAGTAGTGACTATCACAGGGAAATTAGCAATCAGCCCCAGCATTTT. Its protein is CASSDYHREISNQPQHF.

The V call is TRBV6-5, the J call TRBJ1-2, with D perhaps matching TRBD1 (6 bases). Trimming removed 3 bases from V and 2 bases from J, with 7 bases in between. The CDR3 totals 13 residues. The germline V gene has CDR1 MNHEY and CDR2 SVGAGI. The chain's CDR3 is CASSYGGNYGYTF. The CDR3 coding sequence is TGTGCCAGCAGTTATGGGGGCAACTATGGCTACACCTTC.

The chain combines TRBV11-3 with TRBJ2-3; unclear D gene. The CDR3 consists of 14 residues. Germline V gives CDR1 SGHNT, CDR2 YENEEA. V lost 1 base and J lost 0, with 5 bases in between. The CDR3 bases are TGTGCCAGCAGCTTAGCGGGTAGCACAGATACGCAGTATTTT. Amino acid sequence: CASSLAGSTDTQYF.

The chain recombines TRBV19 with TRBJ1-3; tentative D call: TRBD1 (5 bases). Germline V gene sequence: CDR1 LNHDA, CDR2 SQIVND (reference sequence). Trimming took off 4 bases at V and 2 bases at J, with 9 bases between the two ends. The CDR3 is 14 residues long. DNA of the CDR3: TGTGCCAGTAGTAGGGCAGGGCCTGGAAACACCATATATTTT. It encodes CASSRAGPGNTIYF.

CDR3 in DNA: TGTGCCAGTAGAGCGACCCCAGAGGGCAATCAGCCCCAGCATTTT. It translates to CASRATPEGNQPQHF. V is TRBV19 and J is TRBJ1-5; D gene uncertain. V was trimmed by 6 bases and J by 2 bases, leaving 14 bases between them. The CDR3 has 15 residues. Germline CDR1 and CDR2: LNHDA and SQIVND (reference sequence).